This T cell receptor beta chain was sequenced for a study of neurological immune-mediated disorders (dated by TCRdb to between 2018 and 2020). Regarding the research as a whole: Peripheral blood TCR-beta repertoires from HTLV-I-associated myelopathy (HAM/TSP) patients, multiple sclerosis patients and healthy controls were compared by UMI-based sequencing. Longitudinal samples, technical triplicates and paired sorted CD4+ and CD8+ T-cell subsets, alongside PBMC samples, were included among the approximately 100 TCR-beta libraries. Of the 60 to 70 subjects in the cohort, around 14 were HAM/TSP patients, about 34 were multiple sclerosis patients, and 20 were healthy controls.

General conclusions and limits of the study: TCR clonal expansion was greatest in HAM/TSP patients and smallest in MS patients, who ranked below even healthy controls. Across subjects, expanded clones never shared an identical CDR3 amino acid sequence, which suggests that the TCR-beta repertoires in every group were private.

The CDR3 covers 17 residues, taking in both the cysteine and the phenylalanine. Only CDR3 DNA is held: 51 bases, read in frame from base 1. From the germline V gene (reference sequence), CDR1 is SEHNR and CDR2 is FQNEAQ. The germline V end is reduced by 8 bases and the J end by 0 bases; junction bases left unmatched: 8. cDNA synthesis used template-switch 5'RACE with a primer carrying a 10-nucleotide random unique molecular identifier tagging each TCR transcript. Every sequencing run yielded over 190 million TCR-beta sequences covering 15-18 subjects. Total RNA was extracted with the RNeasy kit. Using the KAPA Real-time Library Amplification kit, TCR-beta VDJ regions were amplified with primers for the TCR constant region and the 5'RACE anchor. A first PCR added sample indexes and Illumina adaptors, and a second PCR then raised library yield. After Ampure bead purification, the roughly 650 bp TCR product was size-selected on a 2% E-gel SizeSelection system. Before pooling, libraries had their quality checked on a Bioanalyzer, their concentration measured with Qubit, and their quantity determined with the Kapa Library Quantification kit. Paired-end 2 x 150 bp sequencing of the libraries was performed on an Illumina HiSeq 2500. To increase sequence diversity, about 25-31% phiX was spiked into each library pool. Concerning the study's data processing: Quality-filtered reads were processed with the UMI-based MiGEC pipeline, which removed over 75% of raw TCR sequences during error correction. VDJ genes were aligned to IMGT germline references, and clonotypes were defined by unique CDR3 amino acid sequence plus V-J genes. Clonal expansion, Shannon diversity, and CDR3 relatedness (CalcPairwiseDistances, ClusterSamples) were evaluated with VDJtools, and phylogenetic trees were built with CLCbio workbench. Expanded clones were defined as having at least 8 unique UMIs, based on coefficient-of-variation modelling across technical triplicates. In TCRdb, the public reads were trimmed at Q25 with fastp and aligned with MiXCR, with productive beta chains retained. Identical CDR3 proteins give one entry, which carries the most common genes and DNA. In this record, the V and J calls reflect TCRdb's handling and not the investigators' own analysis. The sample contains tens of thousands of distinct CDR3 sequences, about a tenth of them found a single time. About 1.7% of the sample is taken by the ten largest.

Healthy controls were blood bank volunteers in Maryland, USA. For the unsorted PBMC libraries, 2 million PBMCs were stored in RNAlater at -80 degrees C until RNA extraction and were used to generate the libraries. Peripheral blood was subjected to Ficoll-Hypaque density gradient centrifugation to isolate PBMCs, which were then cryopreserved in liquid nitrogen. This clonotype was picked up many times. Its antigen is still unknown. Per-base quality was not reported, and no clone a single base away is much larger than it. The chain is encoded by TRBV7-9 joined to TRBJ2-7; 15 of the junction bases match TRBD2. The TCR sequence derives from a man in his forties or fifties in good health. The sequencing sample was made of PBMCs. Read as DNA, the sequence is TGTGCCAGCGCCGGGACTAGCGGGAGGCGGCCCTCCTACGAGCAGTACTTC. The resulting protein is CASAGTSGRRPSYEQYF.